This T cell receptor beta chain was sequenced in a study of regulatory T cells in long-lasting Graves disease. Study results and caveats: Those with persistent Graves' had less TCR diversity than newly diagnosed patients.

Both iRepertoire HTBI primers and Arm-PCR of CDR3 regions were used to build the TCR beta libraries. TCRdb fed the multiplex PCR reads into MiXCR, producing one record per CDR3 protein. Of just over 600,000 distinct CDR3 sequences listed, about 16% are singletons. This clonotype was recorded at least ten times. What it binds is unknown. Time point defined: newly diagnosed GD, antithyroid drugs for less than 3 months. PBMC RNA was the source of the TCR library. Diagnosis followed American Thyroid Association guidelines for Graves' disease. Germline lookup yields CDR1 SGHVS and CDR2 FQNEAQ. Trimming pared 2 bases from V and 6 bases from J, leaving 11 bases between. The CDR3 runs to 14 residues. These data also formed part of another study, on T cells in Graves' hyperthyroidism and ophthalmopathy. That publication notes: HTBI primers were used for first-round RT-PCR of the TCR CDR3.

This rearrangement joins TRBV7-8 to TRBJ1-5; D remains ambiguous. The sequences come from peripheral blood mononuclear cells (PBMCs), collected at new diagnosis, from a patient treated with antithyroid drugs. This clonotype was obtained from a woman in her twenties or thirties with Graves disease. CDR3 sequence (DNA): TGTGCCAGCAGCTTATTCGGGGAAGGTCAGCCCCAGCATTTT. As protein: CASSLFGEGQPQHF.